What follows are 32 T cell receptor beta chains derived from one specimen sequenced in a study of cytomegalovirus exposure and HLA in healthy donors. PCR involved 60 Vbeta and 13 Jbeta primers. The protocol was immunoSEQ multiplex PCR, while the TCRdb copy is restricted to in-frame clones and leaves out a portion. The sample lists around 87,000 clones; roughly 80% were seen once. Sequencing was performed on PBMCs. The source is a girl aged 2 to 9 in good health and CMV-seropositive.

The chain joins TRBV10-3 to TRBJ1-1; D gene uncertain. The CDR3 sequence is 13 residues long. CDR1 is ENHRY, CDR2 SYGVKD, per germline. Trimming left V 6 bases short and J 0 bases short, with 8 bases between. Written as DNA, the CDR3 is TGTGCCATCAGCCCGAGCATGAACACTGAAGCTTTCTTT. Translated: CAISPSMNTEAFF.

This clone was counted once. This chain links TRBV6-5 with TRBJ2-7; unclear D gene. The germline V and J ends were trimmed by 0 bases and 1 base, with 13 bases remaining between them. CDR1 MNHEY and CDR2 SVGAGI come from the germline V gene. This CDR3 contains 16 residues. Written as DNA, the CDR3 is TGTGCCAGCAGTTACTCGGCCCCAGGCGCGTCCTACGAGCAGTACTTC. This codes for CASSYSAPGASYEQYF.

The chain has TRBV5-6 and TRBJ1-4; no clear D. The CDR3 totals 14 residues. V dropped 2 bases and J dropped 5 bases, with 10 bases sitting between them. CDR1 and CDR2 from the germline V gene are SGHDT and YYEEEE. The CDR3 nucleotides are TGTGCCAGCAGCTTCGGCGGCTCAAATGAAAAACTGTTTTTT. This gives the protein CASSFGGSNEKLFF.

This chain links TRBV7-9 with TRBJ1-4; D perhaps matches TRBD1 (6 bases). CDR3 length: 15 residues. In germline, CDR1 is SEHNR, CDR2 FQNEAQ (reference sequence). Between the trimmed V and J ends, which lost 2 bases and 7 bases, there was a span of 14 bases. The CDR3 bases are TGTGCCAGCAGCTTAACAGGGTTGGGGATTGAAAAACTGTTTTTT. Amino acids: CASSLTGLGIEKLFF. The full variable domain, with the rest looked up from reference TRBV7-9 and TRBJ1-4, is DTGVSQNPRHKITKRGQNVTFRCDPISEHNRLYWYRQTLGQGPEFLTYFQNEAQLEKSRLLSDRFSAERPKGSFSTLEIQRTEQGDSAMYLCASSLTGLGIEKLFFGSGTQLSVL.

This clone was recorded a few times. The genes are TRBV4-2 and TRBJ1-4; 7 nucleotides line up with TRBD1. The CDR3 runs 16 residues. Germline CDR1 LGHNA, CDR2 YNFKEQ. V shed 4 bases, J shed 0 bases, and the junction held 5 bases outside the gene matches. The CDR3 here is CASSPGGPPTNEKLFF. For the CDR3, the DNA is TGTGCCAGCAGCCCAGGGGGGCCTCCAACTAATGAAAAACTGTTTTTT.

The chain links TRBV27 to TRBJ1-1, with D tentatively TRBD1 (5 bases). Germline V gives CDR1 MNHEY, CDR2 SMNVEV (reference sequence). Trimming removed 6 bases at V and 6 bases at J, with 17 bases between. The CDR3 contains 14 residues. CDR3 in amino acids: CASRIPGGSAEAFF. DNA for the CDR3: TGTGCCAGCAGGATTCCCGGGGGGAGCGCTGAAGCTTTCTTT.

The genes are TRBV5-1 and TRBJ2-7; 11 positions agree with TRBD2. Germline V lookup: CDR1 SGHRS, CDR2 YFSETQ. The CDR3 is 16 residues long. The J segment lost 2 bases and the V segment lost 4 bases, leaving 8 bases of the junction unmatched. The CDR3 is CASSPAGTSGTYEQYF. DNA of the CDR3: TGCGCCAGCAGCCCTGCCGGGACTAGCGGAACCTACGAGCAGTACTTC.

V is TRBV9 and J is TRBJ1-2, with unresolved D. The germline CDR1 and CDR2 sequences are SGDLS and YYNGEE. The CDR3 runs 13 residues. The germline V and J ends were trimmed by 4 bases and 8 bases, with 15 bases remaining between them. CDR3 nucleotides: TGTGCCAGCAGCCTACCCGAGAGCAAAGGCTACACCTTC. Translation gives CASSLPESKGYTF.

The CDR3 DNA sequence: TGTGCCAGCAGCCAGAGCGGGAGGCCATACAATGAGCAGTTCTTC. Its translation: CASSQSGRPYNEQFF. This chain joins TRBV6-5 and TRBJ2-1, with 9 bases aligning to TRBD2. Germline CDR1 is MNHEY and CDR2 is SVGAGI. V lost 6 bases and J lost 4; bases outside the gene matches: 7. There are 15 residues in the CDR3.

In this sample, this clone turned up a few times. V is TRBV5-1 and J is TRBJ2-1; TRBD2 matches 8 bases. V lost 0 bases and J lost 7; bases outside the gene matches: 3. CDR3 size: 14 residues. Per the germline V gene, CDR1 is SGHRS and CDR2 is YFSETQ. CDR3 sequence: CASSLGGGRNEQFF. The CDR3 coding sequence is TGCGCCAGCAGCTTGGGGGGCGGGAGGAATGAGCAGTTCTTC. The whole variable domain, filled in from reference TRBV5-1 and TRBJ2-1, reads KAGVTQTPRYLIKTRGQQVTLSCSPISGHRSVSWYQQTPGQGLQFLFEYFSETQRNKGNFPGRFSGRQFSNSRSEMNVSTLELGDSALYLCASSLGGGRNEQFFGPGTRLTVL.

V is TRBV27 and J is TRBJ2-7; 9 positions match TRBD2. This CDR3 spans 16 amino acids. The V gene's germline CDR1 is MNHEY and CDR2 SMNVEV (reference sequence). V lost 3 bases to trimming and J lost 6 bases; unmatched junction nucleotides: 12. CDR3 nucleotide sequence: TGTGCCAGCAGTTTCCTAATAGCGGGAGTACTAGGCGAGCAGTACTTC. It is translated as CASSFLIAGVLGEQYF.

V gene TRBV27 combines with J gene TRBJ1-5; D not certain. The CDR3 length is 17 residues. Germline CDR1 is MNHEY and CDR2 is SMNVEV (reference sequence). Trimming removed 2 bases from V and 4 bases from J, with 18 bases in between. CDR3 sequence: CASSLGTGGLSNQPQHF. In DNA, the CDR3 is TGTGCCAGCAGTTTAGGTACCGGTGGGCTATCTAATCAGCCCCAGCATTTT.

The chain carries TRBV30 and TRBJ1-1; 7 bases are shared with TRBD1. The CDR3 contains 15 residues. After removal of 2 bases from V and 4 bases from J, the junction contained 10 bases not matched to a gene. Germline V gives CDR1 GTSNPN, CDR2 SVGIG (reference sequence). The CDR3: CAWSWGTERGTEAFF. The CDR3 nucleotides read TGTGCCTGGAGTTGGGGGACAGAAAGGGGCACTGAAGCTTTCTTT.

The CDR3 coding sequence is TGTGCCAGCAGCCAGGAGGGGCCCAACTCTGGAAACACCATATATTTT. It encodes CASSQEGPNSGNTIYF. The genes are TRBV7-8 and TRBJ1-3; D might be TRBD1 (5 bases). Trimming took 5 bases from V and 0 from J, leaving 14 bases between them. Germline V gene data show CDR1 as SGHVS and CDR2 as FQNEAQ. The CDR3 is 16 residues long.

The chain is built from TRBV27 and TRBJ2-7, with D possibly being TRBD1 (6 bases). The CDR3 runs to 15 residues. CDR1 is MNHEY, CDR2 SMNVEV, per germline (reference sequence). V was cut by 5 bases and J by 6 bases, with 20 bases left in between. CDR3: CASSPLDRRAGEQYF. Here the CDR3 DNA reads TGTGCCAGCAGTCCGTTGGACAGACGGGCTGGCGAGCAGTACTTC.

The chain has TRBV30 and TRBJ1-2; D gene ambiguous. Germline CDR1 GTSNPN, CDR2 SVGIG (reference sequence). Trimming removed 0 bases from V and 6 bases from J, with 17 bases in between. The length of the CDR3 is 15 residues. The CDR3 DNA is TGTGCCTGGAGTGTCTTTTCGGGGTACCTCAATGGCTACACCTTC. Translation: CAWSVFSGYLNGYTF.

The V call is TRBV19, the J call TRBJ1-2; 8 bases match TRBD1. Germline V gene sequence: CDR1 LNHDA, CDR2 SQIVND (reference sequence). The CDR3 is made up of 17 amino acids. Germline trimming cut 3 bases from V and 8 bases from J; bases unmatched to any gene: 17. CDR3 in amino acids: CASSIEGRGHTLGGYTF. DNA of the CDR3: TGTGCCAGTAGTATCGAAGGCAGGGGGCATACTCTGGGAGGCTACACCTTC.

The rearrangement links TRBV28 to TRBJ2-7; the D gene is possibly TRBD2 (5 bases). V lost 5 bases to trimming and J lost 6 bases, with 11 bases between them. Germline assignment: CDR1 MDHEN and CDR2 SYDVKM. CDR3 length: 12 residues. CDR3 nucleotides: TGTGCCAGCAGTGCCCCGGGGTTCGAGCAGTACTTC. It is translated as CASSAPGFEQYF.

Only a few counts were recorded for this clone. At one of its ends the junction is not consistent with the germline gene, which may arise from a read error. The V and J genes are TRBV6-1 and TRBJ2-3; TRBD2 matches 7 bases. The germline CDR1 and CDR2 sequences are MNHNS and SASEGT. This CDR3 spans 14 amino acids. In nucleotides, the CDR3 is TGTGCCAGCAGGCCGGGACTACACACACATACGCAGTATTTT. This codes for CASRPGLHTHTQYF.

The rearrangement joins TRBV2 to TRBJ1-2, with D perhaps matching TRBD1 (5 bases). The CDR3 totals 12 residues. Trimming pared 2 bases from V and 6 bases from J, leaving 7 bases between. CDR1 is SNHLY and CDR2 is FYNNEI in the germline V gene. The CDR3 spells CASSEQGDGYTF. The CDR3, as DNA: TGTGCCAGCAGTGAACAGGGCGATGGCTACACCTTC. Variable domain in full (rest from reference TRBV2 and TRBJ1-2): EPEVTQTPSHQVTQMGQEVILRCVPISNHLYFYWYRQILGQKVEFLVSFYNNEISEKSEIFDDQFSVERPDGSNFTLKIRSTKLEDSAMYFCASSEQGDGYTFGSGTRLTVV.

The J gene is TRBJ2-3, the V gene TRBV29-1; 12 bases agree with TRBD2. CDR3 length: 15 amino acids. CDR1 and CDR2 from the germline V gene are SQVTM and ANQGSEA. The trim removed 4 bases at V and 2 bases at J, leaving 4 bases unmatched. The DNA of the CDR3 is TGCAGCGTTGCTCTAGCGGGAGGGTACACAGATACGCAGTATTTT. This translates into CSVALAGGYTDTQYF.

The genes are TRBV9 and TRBJ2-1; unclear D gene. This CDR3 is built from 13 residues. Between the trimmed V and J ends, which lost 1 base and 3 bases, there was a span of 5 bases. CDR1 is SGDLS and CDR2 is YYNGEE in the germline V gene. CDR3: CASSVTYYNEQFF. Written as DNA, the CDR3 is TGTGCCAGCAGCGTAACTTACTACAATGAGCAGTTCTTC. The variable domain in full, completed from reference TRBV9 and TRBJ2-1, reads DSGVTQTPKHLITATGQRVTLRCSPRSGDLSVYWYQQSLDQGLQFLIQYYNGEERAKGNILERFSAQQFPDLHSELNLSSLELGDSALYFCASSVTYYNEQFFGPGTRLTVL.

The chain combines TRBV7-9 with TRBJ2-2, with 12 bases aligning to TRBD2. Germline CDR1 is SEHNR and CDR2 is FQNEAQ (reference sequence). With 4 bases clipped from V and 4 bases from J, the junction kept 7 bases outside the gene matches. The CDR3 sequence is 17 residues long. CDR3: CASSSSSSGRATGELFF. The DNA of the CDR3 is TGTGCCAGCAGCTCCTCTTCTAGCGGGAGGGCCACCGGGGAGCTGTTTTTT.

The rearrangement links TRBV25-1 to TRBJ2-7, with a possible D match to TRBD1 (6 bases). The CDR3 sequence is 13 residues long. CDR1 is MGHDK, CDR2 SYGVNS, per germline. Trimming left V 2 bases short and J 6 bases short, with 11 bases between. CDR3 in DNA: TGTGCCAGCAGTGAACAGAACAGGGCCGAGCAGTACTTC. This sequence encodes CASSEQNRAEQYF.

J is TRBJ2-3 and V is TRBV6-4, with D maybe TRBD1 (6 bases). Germline V gene data show CDR1 as MRHNA and CDR2 as SNTAGT. This CDR3 comprises 13 residues. The germline V and J ends were trimmed by 6 bases and 3 bases, with 10 bases remaining between them. The CDR3 loop is CASSQTGTDTQYF. The CDR3 DNA reads as TGTGCCAGCAGCCAAACAGGGACAGATACGCAGTATTTT.

The CDR3 sequence is CASSTPNTEAFF. The DNA of the CDR3 is TGCGCCAGCAGCACTCCTAACACTGAAGCTTTCTTT. The rearrangement uses TRBV5-1 and TRBJ1-1; unclear D gene. Germline V gene data show CDR1 as SGHRS and CDR2 as YFSETQ. CDR3 length: 12 amino acids. Trimming shortened V by 4 bases and J by 2 bases, and 6 bases separated the two germline ends.

The chain recombines TRBV7-2 with TRBJ2-3; tentative D call: TRBD1 (5 bases). This CDR3 has 12 residues. Germline loops: CDR1 SGHTA, CDR2 FQGNSA. V gave up 0 bases and J gave up 10 bases, with 8 bases separating them. The CDR3 loop is CASSLAVGAQYF. The CDR3 nucleotides are TGTGCCAGCAGCTTAGCGGTAGGGGCGCAGTATTTT.

The chain joins TRBV27 to TRBJ1-2, with 9 bases aligning to TRBD1. J was trimmed by 7 bases and V by 3 bases; bases with no gene match: 6. Germline V CDR1 and CDR2: MNHEY, SMNVEV (reference sequence). CDR3 size: 14 residues. The CDR3 DNA is TGTGCCAGCAGTTTCGACAGGGGGTTCAGTGGCTACACCTTC. This sequence encodes CASSFDRGFSGYTF.

This clone was seen a handful of times. CDR3 loop: CASSEPQDSDYGYTF. For the CDR3, the DNA is TGTGCCAGCAGTGAACCTCAGGACAGTGACTATGGCTACACCTTC. The rearrangement uses TRBV25-1 and TRBJ1-2, with D perhaps TRBD1 (6 bases). CDR3 length equals 15 residues. The germline V gene has CDR1 MGHDK and CDR2 SYGVNS. The V end lost 2 bases, the J end lost 3 bases, and 13 bases lay between the germline ends.

This clone was seen a few times. Here the CDR3 reads CASSPRGLAVLQETQYF. In DNA, the CDR3 is TGTGCCAGCAGCCCGAGGGGACTAGCGGTGCTCCAAGAGACCCAGTACTTC. The chain carries TRBV13 and TRBJ2-5; 11 bases line up with TRBD2. Germline CDR1 PRHDT, CDR2 FYEKMQ (reference sequence). V was pared by 5 bases and J by 1 base, with 9 bases of the junction left unmatched. The length of the CDR3 is 17 residues.

This clone occurred a few times. The chain joins TRBV5-5 to TRBJ2-7; the D gene is possibly TRBD2 (6 bases). CDR3 size: 14 residues. V lost 7 bases, J lost 1 base, and 15 bases lay in between. CDR1 is SGHKS, CDR2 YYEKEE, per germline (reference sequence). CDR3 sequence reads: CASRREQGSYEQYF. The DNA of the CDR3 is TGTGCCAGCCGACGGGAGCAGGGATCCTACGAGCAGTACTTC.

The V call is TRBV5-1, the J call TRBJ2-1; D possibly corresponds to TRBD2 (6 bases). There are 15 residues in the CDR3. Trimming left V 0 bases short and J 6 bases short, with 13 bases between. Germline CDR1 reads SGHRS; CDR2 reads YFSETQ. CDR3: CASSLAGVGLNEQFF. The DNA for the CDR3 is TGCGCCAGCAGCTTGGCGGGAGTAGGGCTCAATGAGCAGTTCTTC.